Listed here are 11 T cell receptor beta chains from one sample, sequenced in a study of CXCR3-negative and CXCR3-positive naive CD8 T cells. Study-wide points: Higher TRB CDR3 hydrophobicity marked CXCR3-positive naive cells relative to CXCR3-negative naive cells.

In preparing the TRB cDNA libraries, 5' RACE with UMI labels was used. Using the 5' RACE reads, TCRdb records one entry per CDR3 protein without DNA. Its clone listing holds about 89,000 distinct CDR3 sequences. For these receptors, no antigen is known. Material for sequencing was naive CXCR3+ CD8+ T cells from blood. As for subset: CD45RO-CCR7+CD27+CD95- naive CD8+ T cells expressing CXCR3 (TNR3+). These receptors all come from a human donor in good health. Some clones in this sample may be carry-over from other donors' samples.

The J gene is TRBJ2-2, the V gene TRBV18. The CDR3 has 12 amino acids. The germline V gene encodes CDR1 KGHSH and CDR2 LQKENI. The CDR3 is CASSPYVGELFF.

The chain combines TRBV6-1 with TRBJ1-2; the TCRdb call, TRBD1, lacks DNA for checking. The CDR3 has 14 residues. The germline CDR1 and CDR2 sequences are MNHNS and SASEGT. The CDR3 spells CASSTSGTAYGYTF.

V is TRBV7-9 and J is TRBJ2-7. CDR3 length: 13 residues. Germline V gene sequence: CDR1 SEHNR, CDR2 FQNEAQ (reference sequence). CDR3: CASSFRLSYEQYF.

The chain combines TRBV28 with TRBJ2-7. This CDR3 has 12 amino acids. CDR1 is MDHEN and CDR2 is SYDVKM in the germline V gene. This chain's CDR3 is CASSPSVVEQYF.

This chain uses TRBV12-3 or TRBV12-4 with TRBJ2-7; the TCRdb call, TRBD2, lacks DNA for checking. This CDR3 has 16 amino acids. This chain's CDR3 is CASSSQGLAGLYEQYF.

The rearrangement links TRBV7-2 to TRBJ1-5. Germline V gives CDR1 SGHTA, CDR2 FQGNSA. The CDR3 loop spans 16 amino acids. CDR3: CASSLVGRRGNQPQHF.

The chain employs TRBV6-5 and TRBJ1-2; TCRdb names TRBD1, which stays unverified in the absence of DNA. The CDR3 is made up of 15 amino acids. Looked up from germline, CDR1 is MNHEY and CDR2 is SVGAGI. The CDR3 sequence: CASTPTTNRDYGYTF.

The V call is TRBV12-3 or TRBV12-4, the J call TRBJ1-1; TCRdb gives TRBD1 as the D gene, but with no DNA this cannot be confirmed. CDR3 size: 15 residues. The CDR3 region is CASSWGRGMNTEAFF.

This rearrangement joins TRBV7-2 to TRBJ2-7. Per germline, CDR1 SGHTA and CDR2 FQGNSA. CDR3 length: 15 residues. This chain's CDR3 is CASSLAGVVAYEQYF.

The V call is TRBV28, the J call TRBJ2-5; TCRdb's assignment of TRBD2 cannot be checked, as there is no DNA. Germline-derived CDR1 and CDR2 are MDHEN and SYDVKM. CDR3 length equals 14 residues. The chain's CDR3 is CAEGTSGGQETQYF.

The genes are TRBV7-9 and TRBJ2-7; TCRdb's D call, TRBD1, is unchecked because there is no DNA. This CDR3 region has 14 residues. From germline, CDR1 is SEHNR and CDR2 FQNEAQ (reference sequence). The CDR3 sequence is CASSPTDRAYEQYF. The variable domain in full, completed from reference TRBV7-9 and TRBJ2-7, reads DTGVSQNPRHKITKRGQNVTFRCDPISEHNRLYWYRQTLGQGPEFLTYFQNEAQLEKSRLLSDRFSAERPKGSFSTLEIQRTEQGDSAMYLCASSPTDRAYEQYFGPGTRLTVT.